Below, 30 T cell receptor beta chains from the same sample are listed, as sequenced in a study of Ad26.COV2.S vaccination and SARS-CoV-2 variants. The protocol was immunoSEQ multiplex PCR, while the TCRdb copy is restricted to in-frame clones and leaves out a portion. This table has 180,000 or so clones, 87% appearing once. Material: peripheral blood, obtained after recovery from COVID-19. Receptor source: a human donor who had recovered from COVID-19.

The rearrangement uses TRBV27 and TRBJ2-7; 10 positions agree with TRBD2. The J segment lost 2 bases and the V segment lost 5 bases, leaving 3 bases of the junction unmatched. Looked up from germline, CDR1 is MNHEY and CDR2 is SMNVEV (reference sequence). This CDR3 has 14 residues. This CDR3 is CASSLSGGTYEQYF. The CDR3 region has the DNA TGTGCCAGCAGTCTTAGCGGGGGGACCTACGAGCAGTACTTC.

The chain joins TRBV7-8 to TRBJ1-4, with D perhaps TRBD1 (6 bases). The V and J ends lost 1 base and 8 bases respectively, with 17 bases between them. Germline V gene sequence: CDR1 SGHVS, CDR2 FQNEAQ. This CDR3 has 16 amino acids. The DNA of the CDR3 is TGTGCCAGCAGCTTAGGATTGAAACAGGGTGGAGAAAAACTGTTTTTT. Protein: CASSLGLKQGGEKLFF.

The V and J genes are TRBV6-6 and TRBJ1-6, with D uncertain. The CDR3 extends over 14 amino acids. V was clipped by 5 bases and J by 10 bases, with 15 bases between them. CDR1 is MNHNY, CDR2 SVGAGI, per germline (reference sequence). This CDR3 reads CASSNPELHSPLHF. The CDR3 nucleotides are TGTGCCAGCAGTAATCCGGAGCTCCACTCACCCCTCCACTTT.

V gene TRBV19 combines with J gene TRBJ1-2; unclear D gene. V lost 8 bases to trimming and J lost 8 bases, with 15 bases between them. This CDR3 spans 12 amino acids. CDR1 and CDR2 (germline): LNHDA, SQIVND (reference sequence). CDR3 in DNA: TGTGCCAGTGAACTGGGAGTAGGGGGCTACACCTTC. Amino acid sequence: CASELGVGGYTF.

The rearrangement links TRBV5-1 to TRBJ2-7, with D tentatively TRBD1 (6 bases). From germline, CDR1 is SGHRS and CDR2 YFSETQ. V lost 0 bases to trimming and J lost 2 bases, with 12 bases between them. The CDR3 has 15 amino acids. The CDR3 sequence is CASSLARGSTYEQYF. DNA of the CDR3: TGCGCCAGCAGCTTGGCCAGGGGCAGCACCTACGAGCAGTACTTC.

J is TRBJ2-2 and V is TRBV19; 9 bases are a match to TRBD2. The trim removed 7 bases at V and 6 bases at J, leaving 15 bases unmatched. In germline, CDR1 is LNHDA, CDR2 SQIVND (reference sequence). This CDR3 comprises 17 residues. CDR3 protein: CASIKFPGLAMAGELFF. The CDR3 DNA reads as TGTGCCAGTATTAAATTCCCGGGACTAGCAATGGCCGGGGAGCTGTTTTTT.

This clone has only one observation. The chain couples TRBV27 to TRBJ2-1, with 8 nucleotides matching TRBD1. Germline CDR1 and CDR2: MNHEY and SMNVEV (reference sequence). The junction had 3 bases not matched to a gene; V was cut back by 5 bases and J by 3 bases. This CDR3 region has 14 residues. Here the CDR3 DNA reads TGTGCCAGCAGTCCTGACAGGGGCTACAATGAGCAGTTCTTC. It specifies CASSPDRGYNEQFF.

This rearrangement joins TRBV25-1 to TRBJ1-2; D uncertain. Germline V gives CDR1 MGHDK, CDR2 SYGVNS. The CDR3 runs 13 residues. Between the trimmed V and J ends, which lost 4 bases and 0 bases, there was a span of 6 bases. CDR3 nucleotide sequence: TGTGCCAGCAGTGTAGGGTCTAACTATGGCTACACCTTC. Encoded protein: CASSVGSNYGYTF.

This chain uses TRBV21-1 with TRBJ1-1; the table's D call TRBD1 went unverified against the DNA. TRBV21-1 is a known pseudogene. The CDR3 has 16 residues. The CDR3 DNA is TGTGCCAGCAGCATCGGACAGGGGGCTTGGAGCACTGAAGCTTTCTTT. This sequence encodes CASSIGQGAWSTEAFF.

This clone has just a few counts. The genes are TRBV19 and TRBJ2-7; 8 bases agree with TRBD1. The junction had 4 bases not matched to a gene; V was cut back by 6 bases and J by 0 bases. Germline V lookup: CDR1 LNHDA, CDR2 SQIVND (reference sequence). This CDR3 has 14 amino acids. CDR3 in DNA: TGTGCCAGTAGCCAGGACAGGGCCTCCTACGAGCAGTACTTC. The encoded protein is CASSQDRASYEQYF. The complete variable domain, with remaining parts taken from reference TRBV19 and TRBJ2-7, reads DGGITQSPKYLFRKEGQNVTLSCEQNLNHDAMYWYRQDPGQGLRLIYYSQIVNDFQKGDIAEGYSVSREKKESFPLTVTSAQKNPTAFYLCASSQDRASYEQYFGPGTRLTVT.

J is TRBJ2-2 and V is TRBV3-1 (or the pseudogene TRBV3-2); D not resolved. The CDR3 is 14 residues long. The V end was cut by 4 bases, the J end by 4 bases, with 10 bases between. Germline V gives CDR1 LGHDT, CDR2 YNNKEL (reference sequence). Here the CDR3 DNA reads TGTGCCAGCAGCCTCCAGGACGGCACCGGGGAGCTGTTTTTT. Translated: CASSLQDGTGELFF.

This clone occurred a few times. The V and J genes are TRBV5-1 and TRBJ2-3; no clear D. The germline CDR1 and CDR2 sequences are SGHRS and YFSETQ. This CDR3 contains 15 residues. V lost 0 bases and J lost 4, with 12 bases in between. The CDR3: CASSLGRYNADTQYF. CDR3 bases: TGCGCCAGCAGCTTGGGCAGGTATAACGCAGATACGCAGTATTTT.

The rearrangement links TRBV14 to TRBJ2-7; perhaps D is TRBD1 or TRBD2 (5 bases each). CDR1 is SGHDN, CDR2 FVKESK, per germline. V dropped 6 bases and J dropped 4 bases, with 25 bases sitting between them. The CDR3 extends over 17 amino acids. This chain's CDR3 is CASSSYLGRGRPYEQYF. The CDR3 bases are TGTGCCAGCAGTTCTTACCTCGGACGGGGACGGCCGTACGAGCAGTACTTC. The full variable domain, rest sourced from reference TRBV14 and TRBJ2-7, is EAGVTQFPSHSVIEKGQTVTLRCDPISGHDNLYWYRRVMGKEIKFLLHFVKESKQDESGMPNNRFLAERTGGTYSTLKVQPAELEDSGVYFCASSSYLGRGRPYEQYFGPGTRLTVT.

V and J are TRBV4-1 and TRBJ1-4, with D perhaps TRBD1 (5 bases). Germline values: CDR1 MGHRA, CDR2 YSYEKL. V was trimmed by 4 bases and J by 6 bases, leaving 12 bases between them. This CDR3 has 14 residues. The CDR3 bases are TGCGCCAGCAGCCCCGACAGCTCCCATGAAAAACTGTTTTTT. It yields the protein CASSPDSSHEKLFF.

The chain combines TRBV7-9 with TRBJ1-5; 9 nucleotides align to TRBD1. V gave up 0 bases and J gave up 8 bases; unmatched junction bases: 11. The CDR3 sequence is 17 residues long. Germline V gene data show CDR1 as SEHNR and CDR2 as FQNEAQ (reference sequence). CDR3 in amino acids: CASSLAWAGDRVEPQHF. In DNA, the CDR3 is TGTGCCAGCAGCTTAGCATGGGCCGGGGACAGGGTTGAGCCCCAGCATTTT.

The genes are TRBV9 and TRBJ2-1, with TRBD2 matching over 8 bases. Germline V gives CDR1 SGDLS, CDR2 YYNGEE. V trimming: 0 bases; J trimming: 9 bases; junction bases outside the gene matches: 11. The CDR3 runs 16 residues. Here the CDR3 reads CASSVGPSGRTLEQFF. CDR3 DNA sequence: TGTGCCAGCAGCGTAGGACCGAGCGGGAGAACGCTTGAGCAGTTCTTC. Full variable domain (missing parts from reference TRBV9 and TRBJ2-1): DSGVTQTPKHLITATGQRVTLRCSPRSGDLSVYWYQQSLDQGLQFLIQYYNGEERAKGNILERFSAQQFPDLHSELNLSSLELGDSALYFCASSVGPSGRTLEQFFGPGTRLTVL.

J is TRBJ1-5 and V is TRBV6-6; TRBD1 matches 8 bases. Trimming removed 0 bases from V and 5 bases from J; junction bases left unmatched: 6. The germline V gene has CDR1 MNHNY and CDR2 SVGAGI (reference sequence). The CDR3 extends over 16 amino acids. The CDR3 here is CASSYSTGALYQPQHF. In DNA form, the CDR3 reads TGTGCCAGCAGTTACTCGACAGGGGCGCTCTATCAGCCCCAGCATTTT.

This chain joins TRBV7-6 and TRBJ2-1; 10 bases align to TRBD2. CDR3 size: 16 residues. Germline lookup yields CDR1 SGHVS and CDR2 FNYEAQ. The junction had 5 bases not matched to a gene; V was cut back by 1 base and J by 5 bases. The CDR3 protein is CASSLDSGRNDNEQFF. The CDR3 nucleotides are TGTGCCAGCAGCTTAGATAGCGGGAGGAATGACAATGAGCAGTTCTTC.

The chain is built from TRBV30 and TRBJ1-2; D gene ambiguous. The CDR3 sequence is 14 residues long. Trimming removed 0 bases from V and 3 bases from J, with 11 bases in between. Germline-derived CDR1 and CDR2 are GTSNPN and SVGIG (reference sequence). In nucleotides, the CDR3 is TGTGCCTGGAGTGTGAAGCCCCGCGACTATGGCTACACCTTC. Translating gives CAWSVKPRDYGYTF.

DNA of the CDR3: TGTGCCATCCCGCGAATTCGGACACCTTATAGCAATCAGCCCCAGCATTTT. Protein sequence: CAIPRIRTPYSNQPQHF. This chain connects TRBV10-3 to TRBJ1-5; a weak D match, TRBD1 (5 bases). The CDR3 loop spans 17 amino acids. Germline V gives CDR1 ENHRY, CDR2 SYGVKD. Trimming removed 8 bases from V and 0 bases from J, with 20 bases in between.

Here the CDR3 DNA reads TGTGCCAGCAGAAGGGCGGGAGGGCCGTACAATGAGCAGTTCTTC. Translated: CASRRAGGPYNEQFF. V usage is TRBV7-2 and J usage is TRBJ2-1; 9 bases line up with TRBD2. The germline V gene has CDR1 SGHTA and CDR2 FQGNSA. V lost 6 bases, J lost 4 bases, and 7 bases stayed unmatched. This CDR3 comprises 15 residues.

The chain couples TRBV19 to TRBJ1-2; no clear D gene. The CDR3 is 14 amino acids. V was clipped by 7 bases and J by 0 bases, with 12 bases between them. The germline gives CDR1 LNHDA, CDR2 SQIVND (reference sequence). The CDR3 coding sequence is TGTGCCAGTACCCTCGGGTATTCTAACTATGGCTACACCTTC. Protein product: CASTLGYSNYGYTF.

This rearrangement joins TRBV5-4 to TRBJ2-1, with no clear D. Germline values: CDR1 SGHNT, CDR2 YYREEE (reference sequence). The CDR3 extends over 14 amino acids. V shed 4 bases and J shed 6 bases, with 14 bases lying between them. For the CDR3, the DNA is TGTGCCAGCAGCCAACCGGGCGGATTCAATGAGCAGTTCTTC. Translation gives CASSQPGGFNEQFF.

The V and J genes are TRBV4-2 and TRBJ2-3; possible D gene TRBD2, 6 bases. The germline V gene has CDR1 LGHNA and CDR2 YNFKEQ. The CDR3 extends over 14 amino acids. Trimming cost V 6 bases and J 5 bases, with 15 bases left between them. The CDR3: CASSNQPGVDTQYF. The CDR3 coding sequence is TGTGCCAGCAGTAATCAGCCGGGAGTAGATACGCAGTATTTT.

This chain uses TRBV28 with TRBJ2-7, with D hard to call. Germline V CDR1 and CDR2: MDHEN, SYDVKM. The germline V and J ends were trimmed by 4 bases and 7 bases, with 14 bases remaining between them. This CDR3 spans 13 amino acids. This chain's CDR3 is CASSSIQIPEQYF. CDR3 coding DNA: TGTGCCAGCAGTTCCATACAGATTCCAGAGCAGTACTTC.

This clone has a single count. The gene calls are TRBV5-4 and TRBJ2-2; D not certain. CDR1 SGHNT and CDR2 YYREEE come from the germline V gene (reference sequence). Trimming stripped 7 bases from V and 1 base from J, with 5 bases between. CDR3 length equals 12 residues. CDR3 DNA: TGTGCCAGCCAGATGAACACCGGGGAGCTGTTTTTT. It encodes CASQMNTGELFF.

The V and J genes are TRBV28 and TRBJ1-2, with 7 positions matching TRBD1. CDR1 is MDHEN, CDR2 SYDVKM, per germline. The V segment lost 6 bases and the J segment 8 bases; nucleotides outside the gene matches: 12. The CDR3 is 14 amino acids. The chain's CDR3 is CASSQPRQGEGYTF. The CDR3 DNA reads as TGTGCCAGCAGCCAACCCCGCCAGGGGGAGGGCTACACCTTC.

Here the CDR3 DNA reads TGTGCCAGCGGTCCTCAGGGGGCTCGAGAGACCCAGTACTTC. Translated: CASGPQGARETQYF. The V call is TRBV5-8, the J call TRBJ2-5; 8 bases map to TRBD1. The V gene end was trimmed by 7 bases and the J gene end by 4 bases; junction bases not matched to a gene: 9. Germline loops: CDR1 SGHTS, CDR2 YDEGEE. The CDR3 extends over 14 amino acids.

This chain links TRBV6-5 with TRBJ1-2; weak D call: TRBD1 (6 bases). V was trimmed by 0 bases and J by 8 bases, leaving 16 bases between them. The CDR3 is made up of 15 amino acids. Germline V gene lookup returns CDR1 MNHEY and CDR2 SVGAGI. CDR3: CASSYSISRGEGYTF. In DNA form, the CDR3 reads TGTGCCAGCAGTTACTCGATATCCAGGGGAGAGGGCTACACCTTC.

V usage is TRBV7-6 and J usage is TRBJ2-5, with 7 bases identical to TRBD2. The V segment lost 2 bases and the J segment 5 bases; nucleotides outside the gene matches: 8. The CDR3 consists of 15 residues. CDR1 and CDR2 from the germline V gene are SGHVS and FNYEAQ. CDR3 nucleotides: TGTGCCAGCAGCTTAATGGCGGGAGAAGGGGAGACCCAGTACTTC. Its protein product is CASSLMAGEGETQYF.